This T cell receptor beta chain came from a study of patients and donors after allogeneic stem cell transplantation. This clonotype showed up many times. A single record per CDR3 protein comes from TCRdb applying MiXCR to the RT-PCR reads. The sample contains over 25,000 distinct CDR3 sequences, roughly a third of which appear only once. V lost 4 bases and J 0 bases, leaving 9 bases between the germline ends. The germline V gene encodes CDR1 SNHLY and CDR2 FYNNEI. The CDR3 is 14 amino acids. Sequenced input: blood, either unsorted or a sorted T cell fraction (not recorded which). The TCR sequence derives from a human donor who was either an allogeneic HSCT recipient or a stem cell or donor lymphocyte infusion donor (not recorded which). It is not recorded whose cells these are; they may come from a transplant donor. The rearrangement links TRBV2 to TRBJ1-1, with D possibly matching TRBD1 (5 bases). The CDR3 DNA is TGTGCCAGCAGTGTTGGGGCCCTGAACACTGAAGCTTTCTTT. Translated, it gives CASSVGALNTEAFF.